Below, 29 T cell receptor beta chains from the same sample are listed, as sequenced in a study of T-cell memory formation after mild COVID-19. MiXCR, applied by TCRdb to the 5' RACE reads, yields one record per CDR3 protein. The table records 210,000 or so distinct CDR3 sequences, 8% to 11% of them present only once. The sequencing input was PBMCs or a T cell subset sorted from them (not recorded which). These receptors were obtained from a man aged 18 to 29 who had mild COVID-19 (a few samples of this study predate the infection). Cell type and time point are not known.

The sample holds a few counts of this clonotype. CDR3 amino acids: CASSWRGDEQYV. Written as DNA, the CDR3 is TGTGCCAGCAGCTGGCGTGGGGACGAGCAGTACGTC. The chain has TRBV6-6 and TRBJ2-7; no reliable D call. Trimming pared 6 bases from V and 5 bases from J, leaving 11 bases between. CDR1 and CDR2 (germline): MNHNY, SVGAGI (reference sequence). The CDR3 totals 12 residues.

The CDR3 nucleotides read TGTGCCAGCAGCCCCCAAAGACAGGTCTCAAACTACGAGCAGTACTTC. It translates to CASSPQRQVSNYEQYF. The rearrangement links TRBV7-9 to TRBJ2-7; a possible D gene is TRBD1 (6 bases). Germline V CDR1 and CDR2: SEHNR, FQNEAQ (reference sequence). The length of the CDR3 is 16 residues. Trimming took off 5 bases at V and 3 bases at J, with 20 bases between the two ends.

The table lists this clonotype with a few counts. The V call is TRBV5-4, the J call TRBJ1-2; a possible D gene is TRBD1 (6 bases). Trimming left V 0 bases short and J 10 bases short, with 10 bases between. This CDR3 comprises 12 residues. Germline CDR1 is SGHNT and CDR2 is YYREEE (reference sequence). CDR3 DNA sequence: TGTGCCAGCAGCTTGGATACAGGGCTCTACACCTTC. It is translated as CASSLDTGLYTF.

The chain joins TRBV5-5 to TRBJ2-3; TRBD2 matches 10 bases. The germline gives CDR1 SGHKS, CDR2 YYEKEE (reference sequence). The J segment lost 3 bases and the V segment lost 5 bases, leaving 6 bases of the junction unmatched. This CDR3 has 15 residues. CDR3 region: CASRLAGLVTDTQYF. CDR3 DNA: TGTGCCAGCAGACTAGCGGGGCTGGTAACAGATACGCAGTATTTT.

CDR3 residues: CASSSRRASETQYF. The CDR3 coding sequence is TGTGCCAGTAGTAGTCGGAGGGCTTCAGAGACCCAGTACTTC. The genes are TRBV19 and TRBJ2-5; D might be TRBD2 (6 bases). The CDR3 is 14 residues long. V lost 4 bases to trimming and J lost 4 bases, with 13 bases between them. The germline V gene has CDR1 LNHDA and CDR2 SQIVND (reference sequence).

This chain links TRBV28 with TRBJ1-4, with 9 bases matching TRBD1. CDR3 length: 14 residues. Trimming took 6 bases from V and 4 from J; bases not matched to a gene: 3. Germline CDR1 and CDR2: MDHEN and SYDVKM. In DNA, the CDR3 is TGTGCCAGCAGCCAGACAGGGGGTAATGAAAAACTGTTTTTT. Translated: CASSQTGGNEKLFF.

The CDR3 loop is CASSPGTSGIPETQYF. DNA for the CDR3: TGTGCCAGCTCGCCTGGGACTAGCGGAATTCCGGAGACCCAGTACTTC. This chain connects TRBV18 to TRBJ2-5, with TRBD2 matching 11 bases. Trimming took 6 bases from V and 5 from J; bases not matched to a gene: 11. The CDR3 has 16 amino acids. Germline values: CDR1 KGHSH, CDR2 LQKENI.

This chain links TRBV5-6 with TRBJ1-5; D perhaps matches TRBD1 (5 bases). Looked up from germline, CDR1 is SGHDT and CDR2 is YYEEEE. The V gene lost 0 bases and the J gene lost 11 bases, with 21 bases spanning the gap. The CDR3 runs 16 residues. DNA for the CDR3: TGTGCCAGCAGCTTGGGGGGCGCCCGCGCCGTAGAGACCCAGCATTTT. Its translation is CASSLGGARAVETQHF.

This chain uses TRBV7-2 with TRBJ1-1, with 7 bases identical to TRBD1. V lost 4 bases, J lost 5 bases, and 10 bases stayed unmatched. CDR3 length: 15 residues. Germline assignment: CDR1 SGHTA and CDR2 FQGNSA. This CDR3 reads CASSSQGGRSTEAFF. CDR3 DNA sequence: TGTGCCAGCAGCTCCCAGGGGGGCAGATCGACTGAAGCTTTCTTT.

The chain links TRBV7-2 to TRBJ2-1, with 10 positions matching TRBD2. Germline V gene lookup returns CDR1 SGHTA and CDR2 FQGNSA. V lost 5 bases and J lost 3; bases outside the gene matches: 4. The CDR3 has 15 residues. The DNA for the CDR3 is TGTGCCAGCAGCGCGACTAGCGGGTTCTACAATGAGCAGTTCTTC. It yields the protein CASSATSGFYNEQFF.

The chain uses TRBV4-2 and TRBJ2-3, with D perhaps matching TRBD2 (6 bases). CDR1 and CDR2 (germline): LGHNA, YNFKEQ. This CDR3 has 16 residues. V was trimmed by 3 bases and J by 5 bases, leaving 18 bases between them. The CDR3 loop reads CASSQRGLSPGDTQYF. The CDR3 region has the DNA TGTGCCAGCAGCCAGAGAGGACTATCTCCCGGAGATACGCAGTATTTT.

This clonotype has more than one count but fewer than ten. The chain employs TRBV25-1 and TRBJ2-3; 11 nucleotides line up with TRBD1. Germline assignment: CDR1 MGHDK and CDR2 SYGVNS. The CDR3 consists of 15 residues. The V gene end was trimmed by 5 bases and the J gene end by 4 bases; junction bases not matched to a gene: 5. In DNA form, the CDR3 reads TGTGCCAGCAGTACAAGGACAGGGGGCGCAGATACGCAGTATTTT. It codes for CASSTRTGGADTQYF. The full variable domain, completed using reference TRBV25-1 and TRBJ2-3, is EADIYQTPRYLVIGTGKKITLECSQTMGHDKMYWYQQDPGMELHLIHYSYGVNSTEKGDLSSESTVSRIRTEHFPLTLESARPSHTSQYLCASSTRTGGADTQYFGPGTRLTVL.

The rearrangement links TRBV5-1 to TRBJ1-2, with TRBD1 matching over 7 bases. The CDR3 is made up of 15 amino acids. V was pared by 2 bases and J by 3 bases, with 7 bases of the junction left unmatched. Germline CDR1 SGHRS, CDR2 YFSETQ. The CDR3 bases are TGCGCCAGCAGCTTCGGTGACAGGGTGGACTATGGCTACACCTTC. This codes for CASSFGDRVDYGYTF.

This clonotype was counted many times. This chain uses TRBV10-3 with TRBJ1-2, with TRBD1 matching over 7 bases. The germline V gene encodes CDR1 ENHRY and CDR2 SYGVKD. The CDR3 is 15 residues long. V was clipped by 4 bases and J by 4 bases; unmatched bases: 9. DNA of the CDR3: TGTGCCATCAGTGTTAGTGAGGACAGGATCTATGGCTACACCTTC. Its translation is CAISVSEDRIYGYTF.

The rearrangement links TRBV6-6 to TRBJ2-3; TRBD1 agrees at 11 bases. The trim removed 2 bases at V and 3 bases at J, leaving 1 base unmatched. The CDR3 loop spans 15 amino acids. Germline V gene sequence: CDR1 MNHNY, CDR2 SVGAGI (reference sequence). The CDR3 here is CASSYRDRGTDTQYF. The CDR3, as DNA: TGTGCCAGCAGTTACCGGGACAGGGGGACAGATACGCAGTATTTT.

The CDR3 sequence is CASSVRSSGDTQYF. The CDR3 DNA sequence: TGTGCCAGCAGCGTAAGGTCCTCCGGAGATACGCAGTATTTT. V is TRBV9 and J is TRBJ2-3; D not certain. There are 14 residues in the CDR3. The V gene lost 1 base and the J gene lost 5 bases, with 11 bases spanning the gap. Germline V gene sequence: CDR1 SGDLS, CDR2 YYNGEE.

The gene calls are TRBV7-2 and TRBJ2-3; D might be TRBD1 (6 bases). Per germline, CDR1 SGHTA and CDR2 FQGNSA. V lost 0 bases to trimming and J lost 4 bases, with 14 bases between them. CDR3 length: 16 amino acids. CDR3 in amino acids: CASSLAGTISADTQYF. CDR3 nucleotide sequence: TGTGCCAGCAGCTTAGCCGGGACAATCTCGGCAGATACGCAGTATTTT. The full variable domain, completed using reference TRBV7-2 and TRBJ2-3, is GAGVSQSPSNKVTEKGKDVELRCDPISGHTALYWYRQSLGQGLEFLIYFQGNSAPDKSGLPSDRFSAERTGGSVSTLTIQRTQQEDSAVYLCASSLAGTISADTQYFGPGTRLTVL.

This clonotype was seen more than once but under ten times. The chain links TRBV7-2 to TRBJ2-2, with D perhaps TRBD2 (6 bases). The length of the CDR3 is 16 residues. The germline gives CDR1 SGHTA, CDR2 FQGNSA. V was cut by 3 bases and J by 1 base, with 12 bases left in between. CDR3 coding DNA: TGTGCCAGCAGCTTCGCGGGACTCATGAACACCGGGGAGCTGTTTTTT. Its translation: CASSFAGLMNTGELFF.

This clonotype was seen a handful of times. This chain links TRBV6-5 with TRBJ2-3; 13 positions match TRBD2. Germline V lookup: CDR1 MNHEY, CDR2 SVGAGI. The junction had 4 bases not matched to a gene; V was cut back by 2 bases and J by 5 bases. There are 16 residues in the CDR3. CDR3 DNA sequence: TGTGCCAGCAGTTACGGACTAGCGGGGGTTAGAGATACGCAGTATTTT. It translates to CASSYGLAGVRDTQYF.

The table lists this clonotype with many counts. The V and J genes are TRBV5-1 and TRBJ1-4, with D unclear. The ends were cut back, 0 bases at V and 6 bases at J, with 12 bases in the middle. The CDR3 loop spans 15 amino acids. The germline V gene encodes CDR1 SGHRS and CDR2 YFSETQ. CDR3 in DNA: TGCGCCAGCAGCTTGGACGGCCGTGGAGATGAAAAACTGTTTTTT. Translation: CASSLDGRGDEKLFF. The full variable domain, rest sourced from reference TRBV5-1 and TRBJ1-4, is KAGVTQTPRYLIKTRGQQVTLSCSPISGHRSVSWYQQTPGQGLQFLFEYFSETQRNKGNFPGRFSGRQFSNSRSEMNVSTLELGDSALYLCASSLDGRGDEKLFFGSGTQLSVL.

This chain links TRBV3-1 with TRBJ1-4, with TRBD1 as a possible D gene (5 bases). The V end was cut by 2 bases, the J end by 7 bases, with 17 bases between. This CDR3 region has 16 residues. The germline V gene encodes CDR1 LGHDT and CDR2 YNNKEL (reference sequence). The CDR3 DNA reads as TGTGCCAGCAGCCAACTGGGACGGTCCTCGGGTGAAAAACTGTTTTTT. It translates to CASSQLGRSSGEKLFF.

The table lists this clonotype with a few counts. The rearrangement links TRBV6-4 to TRBJ2-3; the D call may be TRBD1 or TRBD2 (5 bases each). CDR3 length equals 13 residues. The germline gives CDR1 MRHNA, CDR2 SNTAGT. V lost 2 bases and J 9 bases, leaving 12 bases between the germline ends. In DNA, the CDR3 is TGTGCCAGCAGTGACCGGGACCCCGGGACGCAGTATTTT. It yields the protein CASSDRDPGTQYF.

The table lists this clonotype with a few counts. The chain employs TRBV6-6 and TRBJ2-2; no reliable D call. V lost 4 bases and J lost 4, with 7 bases in between. Looked up from germline, CDR1 is MNHNY and CDR2 is SVGAGI (reference sequence). This CDR3 contains 13 residues. CDR3: CASSSHITGELFF. CDR3 nucleotide sequence: TGTGCCAGCAGTTCCCACATCACCGGGGAGCTGTTTTTT.

The rearrangement joins TRBV2 to TRBJ2-1; TRBD1 aligns across 8 bases. Per the germline V gene, CDR1 is SNHLY and CDR2 is FYNNEI. Germline trimming cut 4 bases from V and 4 bases from J; bases unmatched to any gene: 6. CDR3 length equals 15 residues. This CDR3 reads CASSVDRALYNEQFF. The CDR3 bases are TGTGCCAGCAGTGTGGACAGGGCGCTTTACAATGAGCAGTTCTTC.

This clonotype was detected only a few times. This chain connects TRBV7-2 to TRBJ1-1; 7 positions match TRBD1. The junction had 6 bases not matched to a gene; V was cut back by 5 bases and J by 0 bases. Germline lookup yields CDR1 SGHTA and CDR2 FQGNSA. The CDR3 is made up of 15 amino acids. CDR3 amino acids: CASSPQTGLNTEAFF. The CDR3 bases are TGTGCCAGCAGCCCACAGACAGGGTTGAACACTGAAGCTTTCTTT.

The rearrangement uses TRBV6-6 and TRBJ1-3; D unclear. The CDR3 is made up of 15 amino acids. Trimming removed 2 bases at V and 4 bases at J, with 12 bases between. Germline CDR1 and CDR2: MNHNY and SVGAGI (reference sequence). The CDR3 DNA follows: TGTGCCAGCAGTTACGGGCGCAGCCAAGGAAACACCATATATTTT. It encodes CASSYGRSQGNTIYF.

The rearrangement uses TRBV15 and TRBJ2-6, with unresolved D. Germline CDR1 reads LNHNV; CDR2 reads YYDKDF (reference sequence). The CDR3 extends over 17 amino acids. Between the trimmed V and J ends, which lost 5 bases and 0 bases, there was a span of 14 bases. CDR3 sequence reads: CATSGVKQSSGANVLTF. The CDR3 DNA reads TGTGCCACCAGCGGCGTCAAACAAAGCTCTGGGGCCAACGTCCTGACTTTC.

This clonotype was seen ten or more times. The V call is TRBV28, the J call TRBJ2-3, with 10 bases lining up with TRBD2. CDR1 and CDR2 from the germline V gene are MDHEN and SYDVKM. The CDR3 totals 16 residues. V shed 5 bases and J 1 base; nucleotides not matched to a gene: 6. The CDR3 coding sequence is TGTGCCAGCAGTCGGACTAGCGGCTACGGCACAGATACGCAGTATTTT. Residues: CASSRTSGYGTDTQYF.

This clonotype was seen a handful of times. The rearrangement joins TRBV4-3 to TRBJ2-1; D may be TRBD1 (6 bases). V lost 4 bases, J lost 5 bases, and 12 bases lay in between. The germline V gene has CDR1 LGHNA and CDR2 YSLEER. The CDR3 length is 14 residues. The CDR3 DNA follows: TGCGCCAGCAGCCTATACGGACAGAACAATGAGCAGTTCTTC. Amino acids: CASSLYGQNNEQFF.